Listed below are T cell receptor beta chains from one sample, sequenced in a study of blood T cell repertoires in COVID-19. The table came from immunoSEQ multiplex PCR; TCRdb's copy has only in-frame clones and leaves some out. The sample holds about 150,000 clones, roughly four fifths seen once. Sequencing was performed on peripheral blood. These receptor sequences come from a human donor with acute or convalescent COVID-19. The donor label of this sample is uncertain. Both conserved end residues are part of each CDR3. D genes are given only for firm matches. Expanded clones get a size class; other rows say once, few or many, or leave the size out.

size	D	V	length	J	CDR3	DNA
-	-	TRBV18	13	TRBJ1-1	CASSRVENTEAFF	TGTGCCAGCTCCCGGGTGGAGAACACTGAAGCTTTCTTT
-	-	TRBV11-1	13	TRBJ2-7	CASSRGGSYEQYF	TGTGCCAGCAGCCGGGGAGGATCCTACGAGCAGTACTTC
-	TRBD2	TRBV3-1/TRBV3-2	17	TRBJ2-1	CASSLTYGTSEHNEQFF	TGTGCCAGCAGCCTCACATATGGGACTAGCGAGCACAATGAGCAGTTCTTC
-	-	TRBV14	13	TRBJ1-2	CASSQGRAYGYTF	TGTGCCAGCAGCCAAGGCAGGGCCTATGGCTACACCTTC
-	TRBD1	TRBV4-2	16	TRBJ1-4	CASSQEDRETNEKLFF	TGTGCCAGCAGCCAAGAGGACAGGGAAACTAATGAAAAACTGTTTTTT
-	-	TRBV7-9	15	TRBJ2-3	CASSLARGRGDTQYF	TGTGCCAGCAGCCTTGCCAGGGGACGGGGAGATACGCAGTATTTT
-	-	TRBV6-2/TRBV6-3	15	TRBJ1-1	CASSYNRARNTEAFF	TGTGCCAGCAGTTACAACAGGGCGCGAAACACTGAAGCTTTCTTT
-	TRBD2	TRBV29-1	14	TRBJ2-7	CSVGSGGDSYEQYF	TGCAGCGTTGGGAGCGGGGGGGACTCCTACGAGCAGTACTTC
few	-	TRBV25-1	13	TRBJ1-1	CASSTEIDTEAFF	TGTGCCAGCAGTACGGAGATCGACACTGAAGCTTTCTTT
-	-	TRBV5-5	17	TRBJ2-3	CASSETDWEPHTDTQYF	TGTGCCAGCAGCGAAACGGATTGGGAGCCACACACAGATACGCAGTATTTT
-	-	TRBV5-1	15	TRBJ1-2	CASSPYREGVYGYTF	TGCGCCAGCAGCCCCTACAGGGAGGGGGTCTATGGCTACACCTTC
once	-	TRBV18	12	TRBJ2-5	CASSPDSLSQYF	TGTGCCAGCTCACCGGACAGTTTGTCCCAGTACTTC
-	-	TRBV4-1	16	TRBJ2-5	CASSPTRGIFQETQYF	TGCGCCAGCAGCCCTACCCGAGGGATTTTCCAAGAGACCCAGTACTTC
-	TRBD1	TRBV7-2	13	TRBJ1-1	CASSFGTGGEAFF	TGTGCCAGCAGCTTCGGGACAGGGGGCGAAGCTTTCTTT
-	-	TRBV10-2	14	TRBJ1-2	CASSSTGTTSGYTF	TGCGCCAGCAGTTCAACCGGGACAACTAGTGGCTACACCTTC
-	-	TRBV18	13	TRBJ1-1	CASSPPPSGEAFF	TGTGCCAGCTCACCACCCCCCTCGGGGGAGGCTTTCTTT
once	TRBD2	TRBV18	16	TRBJ2-5	CASSPSALATKETQYF	TGTGCCAGCTCACCGTCTGCACTAGCGACCAAAGAGACCCAGTACTTC
-	-	TRBV7-2	14	TRBJ1-2	CASSLWRGGYGYTF	TGTGCCAGCAGCTTATGGAGGGGAGGGTATGGCTACACCTTC
-	-	TRBV7-2	15	TRBJ1-2	CASSQQTGGADGYTF	TGTGCCAGCAGCCAGCAAACGGGGGGCGCGGATGGCTACACCTTC
-	TRBD2	TRBV5-4	16	TRBJ2-7	CASSASSGGNSYEQYF	TGTGCCAGCAGCGCATCTAGCGGGGGTAACTCCTACGAGCAGTACTTC
-	-	TRBV28	12	TRBJ1-2	CATGTRLRGYTF	TGTGCCACCGGGACACGCCTTCGGGGCTACACCTTC
-	TRBD2	TRBV27	16	TRBJ2-3	CASSRIAGGPPGTQYF	TGTGCCAGCAGTAGGATTGCGGGGGGCCCCCCGGGTACGCAGTATTTT
-	-	TRBV27	14	TRBJ2-3	CASSARVTADTQYF	TGTGCCAGCAGTGCCAGGGTTACAGCGGATACGCAGTATTTT
-	TRBD2	TRBV18	16	TRBJ2-1	CASSPISGGGYNEQFF	TGTGCCAGCTCACCTATATCGGGGGGAGGCTACAATGAGCAGTTCTTC
-	-	TRBV19	13	TRBJ2-7	CASSMVVSYEQYF	TGTGCCAGTAGTATGGTTGTGAGCTACGAGCAGTACTTC
-	-	TRBV11-2	14	TRBJ1-4	CASSGWGGNEKLFF	TGTGCCAGCAGCGGATGGGGGGGTAATGAAAAACTGTTTTTT
few	TRBD1	TRBV6-1	15	TRBJ2-5	CASSLQGKRRETQYF	TGTGCCAGCAGTCTACAGGGGAAGAGGAGAGAGACCCAGTACTTC
-	TRBD2	TRBV5-4	15	TRBJ2-5	CASSLYKAGGETQYF	TGTGCCAGCAGCTTGTACAAGGCGGGGGGAGAGACCCAGTACTTC